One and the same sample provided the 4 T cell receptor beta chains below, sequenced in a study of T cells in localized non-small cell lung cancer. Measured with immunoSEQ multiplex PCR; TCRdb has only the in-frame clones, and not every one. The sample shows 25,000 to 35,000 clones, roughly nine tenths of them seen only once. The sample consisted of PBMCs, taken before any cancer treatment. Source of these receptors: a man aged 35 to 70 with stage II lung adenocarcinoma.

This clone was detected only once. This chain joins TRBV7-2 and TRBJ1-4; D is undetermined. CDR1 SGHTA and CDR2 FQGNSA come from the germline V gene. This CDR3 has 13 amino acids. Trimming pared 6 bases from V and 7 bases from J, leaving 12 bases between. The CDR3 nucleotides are TGTGCCAGCAGATCCGGAAGGAGTGAAAAACTGTTTTTT. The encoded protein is CASRSGRSEKLFF.

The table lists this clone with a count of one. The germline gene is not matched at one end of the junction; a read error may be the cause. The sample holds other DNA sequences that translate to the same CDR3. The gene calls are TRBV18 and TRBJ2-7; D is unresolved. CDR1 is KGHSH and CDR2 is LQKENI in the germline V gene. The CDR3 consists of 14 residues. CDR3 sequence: CASSPIQAVGEQYF. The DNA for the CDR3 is TGTGCCAGTTCACCAATCCAGGCTGTGGGCGAGCAGTACTTC.

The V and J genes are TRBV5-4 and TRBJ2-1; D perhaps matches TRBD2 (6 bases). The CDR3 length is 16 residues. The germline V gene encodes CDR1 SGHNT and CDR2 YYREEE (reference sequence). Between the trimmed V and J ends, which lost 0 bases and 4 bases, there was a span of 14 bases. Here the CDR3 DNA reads TGTGCCAGCAGCTTGGCGGCCGGGAGCCCTTACAATGAGCAGTTCTTC. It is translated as CASSLAAGSPYNEQFF.

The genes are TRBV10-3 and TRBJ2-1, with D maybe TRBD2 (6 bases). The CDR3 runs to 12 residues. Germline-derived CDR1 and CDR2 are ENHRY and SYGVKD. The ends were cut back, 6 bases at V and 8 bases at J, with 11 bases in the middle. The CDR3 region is CAISGRSDEQFF. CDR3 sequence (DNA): TGTGCCATCAGCGGGAGATCGGATGAGCAGTTCTTC.